Listed here is a single T cell receptor beta chain. Its antigen is unidentified. Trimming left V 4 bases short and J 13 bases short, with 15 bases between. The CDR3 covers 12 residues. Germline CDR1 MNHNS, CDR2 SASEGT. The data stem from a study of cytomegalovirus exposure and HLA in healthy donors. Vbeta (60) and Jbeta (13) primers were used in the PCR. Original methodology: In a later analysis, the count reached 80 million or so unique TCR beta chains, with roughly 11 million shared. Libraries were prepared by immunoSEQ multiplex PCR; TCRdb keeps only in-frame clonotypes and omits some of them. That table is the source of V, J and clone size, and D and trimming were worked out from the DNA. Here the sample spans 150,000 to 200,000 clones, approximately 78% being singletons. Points from the study as a whole: By HLA locus, TCR association rates varied in a later analysis, with DRB1 showing the most and HLA-C the fewest.

The sample taken for sequencing was PBMCs. The TCR comes from a woman between 45 and 60 years old in good health and CMV-seropositive. This chain joins TRBV6-1 and TRBJ2-3, with a weak D call TRBD1 (7 bases). The CDR3 DNA sequence: TGTGCCAGCAGTGGTTTGGGCAGGGGGGAGTATTTT. It codes for CASSGLGRGEYF.